This T cell receptor beta chain came from a study of patients and donors after allogeneic stem cell transplantation. TCRdb passed the RT-PCR reads through MiXCR, listing each CDR3 protein once. Of 900,000 to 1,000,000 distinct CDR3 sequences in the sample, roughly 18% were seen once. Trimming cost V 5 bases and J 3 bases; bases outside gene matches: 7. Germline-derived CDR1 and CDR2 are SGHKS and YYEKEE (reference sequence). CDR3 length equals 15 residues. The chain recombines TRBV5-5 with TRBJ2-1; 8 bases agree with TRBD1. This TCR derives from a human donor who was either an allogeneic HSCT recipient or a stem cell or donor lymphocyte infusion donor (not recorded which). It is not recorded whose cells these are; they may come from a transplant donor. Sequencing was carried out using blood, either unsorted or a sorted T cell fraction (not recorded which). The CDR3 sequence: CASRVQGADYNEQFF. The CDR3 DNA reads TGTGCCAGCAGAGTTCAGGGGGCAGACTACAATGAGCAGTTCTTC.